This is a list of T cell receptor beta chains from one sample in a study of cytomegalovirus exposure and HLA in healthy donors. Clones were read by immunoSEQ multiplex PCR, and TCRdb kept only the in-frame ones, dropping some. This listing includes some 200,000 clones. The sample was PBMCs. The source is a young man in good health and CMV-seronegative. Each CDR3 is given with its conserved first and last residue. Each record gives: D gene, V gene, J gene, CDR3 length, CDR3 protein, CDR3 DNA. A D gene is named only where the DNA matches it firmly.

D: TRBD2; V: TRBV4-3; J: TRBJ2-7; length: 16; CDR3: CASSQEGSGGWYEQYF; DNA: TGCGCCAGCAGCCAAGAAGGAAGCGGGGGGTGGTACGAGCAGTACTTC
D: -; V: TRBV30; J: TRBJ2-7; length: 13; CDR3: CAFWQGGFYEQYF; DNA: TGTGCCTTTTGGCAAGGGGGTTTTTACGAGCAGTACTTC
D: TRBD1; V: TRBV4-3; J: TRBJ1-3; length: 20; CDR3: CASSQEMWDRGTVTGNTIYF; DNA: TGCGCCAGCAGCCAAGAGATGTGGGACAGGGGAACCGTTACTGGAAACACCATATATTTT
D: -; V: TRBV10-1; J: TRBJ2-2; length: 12; CDR3: CARNSGVGELFF; DNA: TGCGCCAGGAATAGCGGAGTCGGGGAGCTGTTTTTT
D: -; V: TRBV11-2; J: TRBJ2-1; length: 13; CDR3: CASSGSRGIEQFF; DNA: TGTGCCAGCAGCGGGTCGAGGGGGATTGAGCAGTTCTTC
D: TRBD1; V: TRBV28; J: TRBJ1-5; length: 14; CDR3: CASSLKGAHQPQHF; DNA: TGTGCCAGCAGTTTGAAGGGGGCACATCAGCCCCAGCATTTT
D: -; V: TRBV6-5; J: TRBJ2-7; length: 14; CDR3: CASSPSPPVYEQYF; DNA: TGTGCCAGCAGCCCTAGCCCTCCCGTTTACGAGCAGTACTTC
D: TRBD1; V: TRBV19; J: TRBJ2-1; length: 13; CDR3: CASRGSSYNEQFF; DNA: TGTGCTTCCAGGGGGAGCTCCTACAATGAGCAGTTCTTC
D: -; V: TRBV30; J: TRBJ2-7; length: 12; CDR3: CAWDRVSYEQYF; DNA: TGTGCCTGGGACCGGGTTTCCTACGAGCAGTACTTC
D: TRBD2; V: TRBV10-3; J: TRBJ2-1; length: 15; CDR3: CAIRGPGTRGNEQFF; DNA: TGTGCCATCAGGGGGCCTGGGACTAGGGGCAATGAGCAGTTCTTC
D: TRBD1; V: TRBV18; J: TRBJ1-2; length: 14; CDR3: CASSPGTGVAGYTF; DNA: TGTGCCAGCTCACCGGGGACAGGGGTGGCTGGCTACACCTTC
D: TRBD2; V: TRBV5-1; J: TRBJ2-3; length: 15; CDR3: CASSLRPGGVDTQYF; DNA: TGCGCCAGCAGCTTAAGGCCCGGGGGGGTAGATACGCAGTATTTT
D: -; V: TRBV7-2; J: TRBJ1-1; length: 13; CDR3: CASSSQEGTEAFF; DNA: TGTGCCAGCAGCTCACAGGAGGGCACTGAAGCTTTCTTT
D: -; V: TRBV4-1; J: TRBJ2-3; length: 14; CDR3: CASSQWSNTDTQYF; DNA: TGCGCCAGCAGCCAGTGGAGCAACACAGATACGCAGTATTTT
D: TRBD2; V: TRBV2; J: TRBJ2-7; length: 13; CDR3: CASSRLAGYEQYF; DNA: TGTGCCAGCAGTCGACTAGCGGGTTACGAGCAGTACTTC
D: -; V: TRBV28; J: TRBJ1-4; length: 14; CDR3: CASSFNAGNEKLFF; DNA: TGTGCCAGCAGTTTTAACGCAGGGAACGAAAAACTGTTTTTT
D: TRBD1; V: TRBV7-2; J: TRBJ1-5; length: 18; CDR3: CASSLTGQILYSNQPQHF; DNA: TGTGCCAGCAGCTTAACGGGACAGATCCTTTATAGCAATCAGCCCCAGCATTTT
D: -; V: TRBV4-1; J: TRBJ1-5; length: 17; CDR3: CASSQDLIREGNQPQHF; DNA: TGCGCCAGCAGCCAAGATCTTATTCGGGAAGGCAATCAGCCCCAGCATTTT
D: -; V: TRBV6-6; J: TRBJ1-2; length: 14; CDR3: CASGTGTANYGYTF; DNA: TGTGCCAGCGGAACAGGGACGGCTAACTATGGCTACACCTTC
D: -; V: TRBV5-6; J: TRBJ2-5; length: 15; CDR3: CASSLDLTYQETQYF; DNA: TGTGCCAGCAGCTTGGATTTGACATACCAAGAGACCCAGTACTTC
D: -; V: TRBV11-3; J: TRBJ1-1; length: 14; CDR3: CASSLDSGNTEAFF; DNA: TGTGCCAGCAGCTTAGATTCCGGGAACACTGAAGCTTTCTTT
D: -; V: TRBV11-3; J: TRBJ1-3; length: 13; CDR3: CASSSPERNTIYF; DNA: TGTGCCAGCAGCTCTCCCGAGCGAAACACCATATATTTT
D: TRBD2; V: TRBV29-1; J: TRBJ2-2; length: 15; CDR3: CSVAQLAGATGELFF; DNA: TGCAGCGTCGCCCAACTAGCGGGGGCGACCGGGGAGCTGTTTTTT
D: -; V: TRBV6-6; J: TRBJ2-2; length: 15; CDR3: CASSLSPRGTGELFF; DNA: TGTGCCAGCAGCCTCTCGCCCAGGGGCACCGGGGAGCTGTTTTTT
D: -; V: TRBV25-1; J: TRBJ2-7; length: 11; CDR3: CASSAYYEQYF; DNA: TGTGCCAGCAGTGCCTACTACGAGCAGTACTTC
D: -; V: TRBV5-4; J: TRBJ2-2; length: 14; CDR3: CASSLERRAGELFF; DNA: TGTGCCAGCAGCTTGGAAAGGAGGGCCGGGGAGCTGTTTTTT
D: TRBD2; V: TRBV29-1; J: TRBJ2-1; length: 17; CDR3: CSVDGVSGKGSYNEQFF; DNA: TGCAGCGTTGATGGGGTGAGCGGGAAGGGGTCCTACAATGAGCAGTTCTTC
D: -; V: TRBV28; J: TRBJ1-6; length: 15; CDR3: CASNRSGSLDSPLHF; DNA: TGTGCCAGCAATAGATCCGGGTCGCTAGATTCACCCCTCCACTTT
D: TRBD1; V: TRBV27; J: TRBJ1-5; length: 17; CDR3: CASSYRGDRGGNQPQHF; DNA: TGTGCCAGCAGCTACCGAGGAGACAGGGGGGGCAATCAGCCCCAGCATTTT
D: TRBD1; V: TRBV7-9; J: TRBJ1-2; length: 15; CDR3: CASSLPGTGSYGYTF; DNA: TGTGCCAGCAGCTTACCCGGGACAGGTAGTTATGGCTACACCTTC
D: -; V: TRBV6-1; J: TRBJ2-7; length: 13; CDR3: CASSASRDYEQYF; DNA: TGTGCCAGCAGTGCGTCGAGGGACTACGAGCAGTACTTC
D: TRBD1; V: TRBV4-3; J: TRBJ1-2; length: 16; CDR3: CASSQGVGTDHYGYTF; DNA: TGCGCCAGCAGCCAGGGCGTCGGGACAGATCACTATGGCTACACCTTC
D: -; V: TRBV4-1; J: TRBJ2-2; length: 14; CDR3: CASSQVLFTGELFF; DNA: TGCGCCAGCAGCCAAGTTCTCTTTACCGGGGAGCTGTTTTTT
D: TRBD2; V: TRBV6-5; J: TRBJ2-7; length: 15; CDR3: CASSYAAGVTYEQYF; DNA: TGTGCCAGCAGTTACGCGGCGGGAGTTACCTACGAGCAGTACTTC
D: TRBD1; V: TRBV27; J: TRBJ1-4; length: 18; CDR3: CASSPDRDRGAGNEKLFF; DNA: TGTGCCAGCAGTCCGGACCGGGACAGGGGTGCGGGTAATGAAAAACTGTTTTTT
D: -; V: TRBV19; J: TRBJ1-2; length: 15; CDR3: CASSIMDSSNYGYTF; DNA: TGTGCCAGTAGTATAATGGACAGTTCTAACTATGGCTACACCTTC
D: -; V: TRBV6-5; J: TRBJ1-1; length: 15; CDR3: CASSYSTHWNTEAFF; DNA: TGTGCCAGCAGTTACTCGACACATTGGAACACTGAAGCTTTCTTT
D: -; V: TRBV7-9; J: TRBJ2-1; length: 13; CDR3: CASSLYAVGEQFF; DNA: TGTGCCAGCAGCTTATACGCCGTCGGTGAGCAGTTCTTC
D: TRBD1; V: TRBV9; J: TRBJ2-2; length: 16; CDR3: CASSVAAGGFTGELFF; DNA: TGTGCCAGCAGCGTAGCGGCAGGGGGTTTCACCGGGGAGCTGTTTTTT
D: TRBD2; V: TRBV5-1; J: TRBJ2-3; length: 17; CDR3: CASSQWTSGRRTDTQYF; DNA: TGCGCCAGCAGCCAATGGACTAGCGGGAGGAGGACAGATACGCAGTATTTT
D: TRBD1; V: TRBV11-2; J: TRBJ1-4; length: 15; CDR3: CASGPGTGGWEKLFF; DNA: TGTGCCAGCGGCCCCGGGACAGGGGGCTGGGAAAAACTGTTTTTT
D: TRBD2; V: TRBV18; J: TRBJ2-1; length: 14; CDR3: CASSPTSGTPEQFF; DNA: TGTGCCAGCTCACCGACTAGCGGGACCCCTGAGCAGTTCTTC
D: -; V: TRBV7-6; J: TRBJ1-4; length: 16; CDR3: CASSLFSGGAGEKLFF; DNA: TGTGCCAGCAGCTTATTTTCTGGGGGGGCAGGGGAAAAACTGTTTTTT
D: -; V: TRBV4-3; J: TRBJ1-5; length: 13; CDR3: CASSQRRNQPQHF; DNA: TGCGCCAGCAGCCAACGGAGGAATCAGCCCCAGCATTTT
D: TRBD1; V: TRBV2; J: TRBJ2-1; length: 14; CDR3: CASSELDRGNEQFF; DNA: TGTGCCAGCAGTGAATTGGACAGGGGGAATGAGCAGTTCTTC
D: -; V: TRBV6-6; J: TRBJ1-2; length: 16; CDR3: CASSYSFRGQDYGYTF; DNA: TGTGCCAGCAGTTACTCGTTTAGGGGTCAGGACTATGGCTACACCTTC
D: -; V: TRBV18; J: TRBJ1-4; length: 15; CDR3: CASSPASGFNEKLFF; DNA: TGTGCCAGCTCACCAGCGTCGGGTTTCAATGAAAAACTGTTTTTT
D: -; V: TRBV6-5; J: TRBJ1-2; length: 14; CDR3: CASRETGFNYGYTF; DNA: TGTGCCAGCAGGGAGACAGGATTTAACTATGGCTACACCTTC
D: TRBD2; V: TRBV7-9; J: TRBJ2-7; length: 16; CDR3: CASIGPGTSGSGGQYF; DNA: TGTGCCAGCATCGGCCCCGGGACTAGCGGGAGTGGGGGGCAGTACTTC
D: TRBD2; V: TRBV7-9; J: TRBJ2-5; length: 19; CDR3: CASSLALGLAGAPGKTQYF; DNA: TGTGCCAGCAGCTTAGCGCTGGGACTAGCGGGAGCCCCGGGCAAGACCCAGTACTTC
D: TRBD2; V: TRBV23-1; J: TRBJ2-1; length: 15; CDR3: CASSQMTSVGNEQFF; DNA: TGCGCCAGCAGCCAAATGACTAGCGTAGGGAATGAGCAGTTCTTC
D: TRBD2; V: TRBV30; J: TRBJ2-7; length: 13; CDR3: CAWNEREGSEQYF; DNA: TGTGCCTGGAACGAGAGGGAGGGGAGCGAGCAGTACTTC
D: TRBD2; V: TRBV4-3; J: TRBJ2-7; length: 15; CDR3: CASSLSSGGEHEQYF; DNA: TGCGCCAGCAGCCTTTCTAGCGGGGGGGAGCACGAGCAGTACTTC
D: -; V: TRBV5-4; J: TRBJ2-7; length: 14; CDR3: CASSSGYRQYEQYF; DNA: TGTGCCAGCAGCTCGGGGTATCGTCAGTACGAGCAGTACTTC
D: TRBD1; V: TRBV30; J: TRBJ1-2; length: 16; CDR3: CAPKGARGQGNYGYTF; DNA: TGTGCCCCTAAGGGTGCTCGGGGACAGGGCAACTATGGCTACACCTTC
D: -; V: TRBV11-3; J: TRBJ2-5; length: 18; CDR3: CASSLGPGRSDSGETQYF; DNA: TGTGCCAGCAGCCTGGGGCCCGGGAGGTCGGACAGTGGAGAGACCCAGTACTTC
D: TRBD1; V: TRBV5-8; J: TRBJ2-5; length: 14; CDR3: CASSYRGRRETQYF; DNA: TGTGCCAGCAGCTACAGGGGGCGCAGGGAGACCCAGTACTTC
D: -; V: TRBV28; J: TRBJ2-2; length: 16; CDR3: CASSNPTGWGTGELFF; DNA: TGTGCCAGCAGTAACCCCACAGGGTGGGGCACCGGGGAGCTGTTTTTT